The entry that follows covers one T cell receptor (beta chain) sequence. The target antigen is unknown. The data derive from a study of neurological immune-mediated disorders. Notes on the study in general: The greatest TCR clonal expansion occurred in HTLV-1-associated myelopathy and the least in multiple sclerosis, which fell below healthy controls. The absence of shared CDR3 amino acid sequences among expanded clones across subjects suggests private repertoires in all groups.

Using its own MiXCR run on the 5' RACE reads, TCRdb lists one record per CDR3 protein. The sample includes roughly 75,000 distinct CDR3 sequences, roughly 13% of them seen just once. Stated time point: longitudinal time-point 1 (baseline). The unsorted libraries were produced from 2 million PBMCs held at -80 C. Sequenced material: PBMCs. This TCR derives from a female donor with HTLV-1-associated myelopathy (HAM/TSP).

The CDR3 is CASSQDLGVRGTGELFF. The CDR3, as DNA: TGTGCCAGCAGCCAAGATCTAGGGGTCCGGGGTACCGGGGAGCTGTTTTTT. The V gene is TRBV3-1, the J gene TRBJ2-2; either TRBD1 or TRBD2 may fit D (5 bases each). The CDR3 has 17 residues. Looked up from germline, CDR1 is LGHDT and CDR2 is YNNKEL (reference sequence). The V end lost 0 bases, the J end lost 5 bases, and 16 bases lay between the germline ends.